The next 17 T cell receptor beta chains were all read from a single sample in a study of human T cells and chemical hapten exposure. Time point specified: healthy volunteer bleed at 6 weeks. Whole blood that had not been fractionated was the source of extracted total RNA. TCRdb re-analysed the RACE reads in MiXCR, keeping a single row per CDR3 protein. This table holds approximately 84,000 distinct CDR3 sequences, about 8.7% found once. The sequencing sample was made of whole blood. Receptors originate from a male donor in good health. Some clones in this sample may be carry-over from other donors' samples.

This clonotype came up a few times. The genes are TRBV29-1 and TRBJ2-5; the D is unclear. V lost 3 bases to trimming and J lost 2 bases, with 13 bases between them. From germline, CDR1 is SQVTM and CDR2 ANQGSEA. This CDR3 is 14 amino acids long. CDR3 in DNA: TGCAGCGTTGAGAGGTACAGCACTCAAGAGACCCAGTACTTC. Translating gives CSVERYSTQETQYF.

This clonotype was found a few times. The rearrangement links TRBV29-1 to TRBJ1-4; weak D call: TRBD1 (6 bases). The CDR3 consists of 10 residues. The germline gives CDR1 SQVTM, CDR2 ANQGSEA. V lost 7 bases and J 12 bases, leaving 12 bases between the germline ends. In nucleotides, the CDR3 is TGCAGCGCCCTGACAGGAGAACTGTTTTTT. Its protein is CSALTGELFF.

The sample holds a few counts of this clonotype. The chain combines TRBV5-1 with TRBJ2-7; D gene ambiguous. The CDR3 covers 13 residues. Germline loops: CDR1 SGHRS, CDR2 YFSETQ. Trimming removed 4 bases from V and 3 bases from J, with 11 bases in between. CDR3 nucleotides: TGCGCCAGCAGCCAGACATCTTACTACGAGCAGTACTTC. It translates to CASSQTSYYEQYF.

This clonotype was detected only a few times. J is TRBJ2-3 and V is TRBV12-3 or TRBV12-4, with 8 nucleotides matching TRBD2. This CDR3 contains 14 residues. V shed 5 bases and J 5 bases; nucleotides not matched to a gene: 6. The CDR3 here is CASSISGGGDTQYF. CDR3 in DNA: TGTGCCAGCAGTATCAGCGGGGGCGGAGATACGCAGTATTTT.

The sample holds a few counts of this clonotype. The CDR3 region is CASSPGLEVFSEQFF. The CDR3, as DNA: TGTGCCAGCAGCCCCGGACTAGAGGTTTTTAGTGAGCAGTTCTTC. The chain uses TRBV2 and TRBJ2-1, with 7 positions matching TRBD2. CDR3 length: 15 amino acids. CDR1 is SNHLY, CDR2 FYNNEI, per germline. The V gene end was trimmed by 6 bases and the J gene end by 9 bases; junction bases not matched to a gene: 14.

V gene TRBV29-1 combines with J gene TRBJ1-2; TRBD1 agrees at 8 bases. J lost 5 bases, V lost 0 bases, and 14 bases had no gene match. The CDR3 is made up of 17 amino acids. CDR1 is SQVTM, CDR2 ANQGSEA, per germline. The CDR3 region is CSVEDPRAGQERYGYTF. CDR3 sequence (DNA): TGCAGCGTTGAAGATCCAAGGGCGGGACAGGAGAGATATGGCTACACCTTC.

The genes are TRBV7-8 and TRBJ2-2; D might be TRBD1 or TRBD2, each matching 6 bases. This CDR3 contains 15 residues. V was shortened by 1 base and J by 5 bases, with 11 bases between the two germline ends. From germline, CDR1 is SGHVS and CDR2 FQNEAQ. In DNA, the CDR3 is TGTGCCAGCAGCTTAGTAGGGGGAGGAACCGGGGAGCTGTTTTTT. This codes for CASSLVGGGTGELFF.

V usage is TRBV12-3 or TRBV12-4 and J usage is TRBJ1-4, with D uncertain. This CDR3 comprises 14 residues. Trimming cost V 3 bases and J 7 bases, with 12 bases left between them. CDR3 sequence: CASSLRTEAEKLFF. CDR3 in DNA: TGTGCCAGCAGTTTGAGGACCGAGGCTGAAAAACTGTTTTTT.

This clonotype came up a few times. The CDR3 nucleotides read TGTGCCAGCAGTGATTGGACAGGGGGACGCTATGGCTACACCTTC. Its protein product is CASSDWTGGRYGYTF. The V call is TRBV2, the J call TRBJ1-2, with TRBD1 identical over 10 bases. With V trimmed by 3 bases and J by 4 bases, 5 bases remained unmatched. The CDR3 has 15 amino acids. Per the germline V gene, CDR1 is SNHLY and CDR2 is FYNNEI. Based on the CDR3 plus reference TRBV2 and TRBJ1-2, the full variable domain is EPEVTQTPSHQVTQMGQEVILRCVPISNHLYFYWYRQILGQKVEFLVSFYNNEISEKSEIFDDQFSVERPDGSNFTLKIRSTKLEDSAMYFCASSDWTGGRYGYTFGSGTRLTVV.

The V gene is TRBV2, the J gene TRBJ1-4; possible D gene TRBD1, 6 bases. Germline CDR1 and CDR2: SNHLY and FYNNEI. V lost 3 bases and J lost 6, with 14 bases in between. The CDR3 totals 15 residues. CDR3 nucleotides: TGTGCCAGCAGTGATAAAGGGGGGCCGGATGAAAAACTGTTTTTT. This translates into CASSDKGGPDEKLFF. The full variable domain, with the rest looked up from reference TRBV2 and TRBJ1-4, is EPEVTQTPSHQVTQMGQEVILRCVPISNHLYFYWYRQILGQKVEFLVSFYNNEISEKSEIFDDQFSVERPDGSNFTLKIRSTKLEDSAMYFCASSDKGGPDEKLFFGSGTQLSVL.

This clonotype was found a few times. The chain employs TRBV25-1 and TRBJ2-7; a weak D match, TRBD1 (6 bases). The CDR3 runs 13 residues. V was cut by 5 bases and J by 4 bases, with 12 bases left in between. Germline CDR1 is MGHDK and CDR2 is SYGVNS. The CDR3 nucleotides are TGTGCCAGCAGTATACAGGGTACTTACGAGCAGTACTTC. Translated, it gives CASSIQGTYEQYF.

At least ten counts were recorded for this clonotype. The chain combines TRBV18 with TRBJ2-5, with 9 bases aligning to TRBD1. The CDR3 has 17 amino acids. Germline assignment: CDR1 KGHSH and CDR2 LQKENI. V was clipped by 0 bases and J by 4 bases; unmatched bases: 9. The CDR3, as DNA: TGTGCCAGCTCACCACCGGAGGTGACAGGGGGATTAGAGACCCAGTACTTC. This encodes CASSPPEVTGGLETQYF. The whole variable domain, filled in from reference TRBV18 and TRBJ2-5, reads NAGVMQNPRHLVRRRGQEARLRCSPMKGHSHVYWYRQLPEEGLKFMVYLQKENIIDESGMPKERFSAEFPKEGPSILRIQQVVRGDSAAYFCASSPPEVTGGLETQYFGPGTRLLVL.

This chain links TRBV7-2 with TRBJ2-3; 8 bases line up with TRBD2. The trim removed 5 bases at V and 2 bases at J, leaving 9 bases unmatched. This CDR3 region has 16 residues. CDR1 and CDR2 from the germline V gene are SGHTA and FQGNSA. Here the CDR3 reads CASSPGAGAATDTQYF. The CDR3 DNA reads as TGTGCCAGCAGCCCCGGAGCGGGGGCCGCCACAGATACGCAGTATTTT.

This clonotype was found a few times. The chain is built from TRBV3-1 and TRBJ2-3; D perhaps matches TRBD1 (6 bases). Germline CDR1 is LGHDT and CDR2 is YNNKEL (reference sequence). The CDR3 loop spans 21 amino acids. V was cut by 0 bases and J by 0 bases, with 25 bases left in between. Here the CDR3 reads CASSQEVPGQSGGSSTDTQYF. DNA of the CDR3: TGTGCCAGCAGCCAAGAGGTTCCCGGACAGTCCGGCGGTTCTAGCACAGATACGCAGTATTTT.

CDR3 bases: TGCGCCAGCAGCTTCGGTCAGACAAACACTGAAGCTTTCTTT. It yields the protein CASSFGQTNTEAFF. The chain carries TRBV5-1 and TRBJ1-1, with D hard to call. Germline CDR1 is SGHRS and CDR2 is YFSETQ. Trimming removed 2 bases at V and 2 bases at J, with 10 bases between. CDR3 size: 14 residues.

This clonotype was counted ten times or more. The V and J genes are TRBV6-2 or TRBV6-3 and TRBJ2-7; 8 nucleotides match TRBD2. With V trimmed by 5 bases and J by 5 bases, 8 bases remained unmatched. Germline values: CDR1 MNHEY, CDR2 SVGEGT. The CDR3 totals 14 residues. The CDR3 sequence is CASSPLTAGDEQYF. DNA for the CDR3: TGTGCCAGCAGTCCCCTGACAGCGGGAGACGAGCAGTACTTC.

The rearrangement uses TRBV5-8 and TRBJ2-3; D is unresolved. This CDR3 region has 15 residues. Per the germline V gene, CDR1 is SGHTS and CDR2 is YDEGEE. The V end was cut by 4 bases, the J end by 0 bases, with 12 bases between. In DNA, the CDR3 is TGTGCCAGCAGCCACGATGTTTCTAGCACAGATACGCAGTATTTT. Its protein is CASSHDVSSTDTQYF.